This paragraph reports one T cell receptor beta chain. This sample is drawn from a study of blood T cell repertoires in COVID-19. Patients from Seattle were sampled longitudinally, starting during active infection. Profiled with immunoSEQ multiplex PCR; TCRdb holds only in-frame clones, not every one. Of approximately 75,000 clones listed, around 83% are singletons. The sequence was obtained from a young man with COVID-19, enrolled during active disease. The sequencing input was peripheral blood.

CDR3 protein: CASSLGADTQYF. CDR3 nucleotide sequence: TGTGCCAGCAGCTTAGGGGCGGATACGCAGTATTTT. The chain carries TRBV7-9 and TRBJ2-3; no definite D call. CDR1 and CDR2 from the germline V gene are SEHNR and FQNEAQ (reference sequence). There are 12 residues in the CDR3. V was cut by 1 base and J by 6 bases, with 5 bases left in between. Using reference TRBV7-9 and TRBJ2-3 for the parts outside the CDR3, the full variable domain is DTGVSQNPRHKITKRGQNVTFRCDPISEHNRLYWYRQTLGQGPEFLTYFQNEAQLEKSRLLSDRFSAERPKGSFSTLEIQRTEQGDSAMYLCASSLGADTQYFGPGTRLTVL.